This T cell receptor beta chain was profiled in a study of T-cell reconstitution after alpha-beta-depleted transplantation in children. This clonotype was recorded at least ten times. What it binds is unknown. Unique molecular identifiers were used in preparing the TCRbeta library. TCRdb fed the PCR reads into MiXCR, producing one record per CDR3 protein. The sample consists of 150,000 to 250,000 distinct CDR3 sequences, about 6% of them appearing once. Whole-study results and caveats: By about two months after transplant, alpha-beta T cells reportedly arose from several hundred graft clones that had expanded. Fresh T-cell production supplied most of the T-cell counts and diversity seen one year after transplant.

The V end lost 7 bases, the J end lost 1 base, and 7 bases lay between the germline ends. The germline V gene has CDR1 MNHEY and CDR2 SVGAGI. This CDR3 is 13 amino acids long. The chain uses TRBV6-5 and TRBJ2-2; D unclear. The material was PBMCs, obtained before TCRalphabeta/CD19-depleted stem cell transplant. The TCR was taken from a girl less than two years old with combined immunodeficiency, due to receive a stem cell transplant. CDR3 in amino acids: CASTPGNTGELFF. The CDR3 DNA reads as TGTGCCAGCACCCCGGGGAACACCGGGGAGCTGTTTTTT.